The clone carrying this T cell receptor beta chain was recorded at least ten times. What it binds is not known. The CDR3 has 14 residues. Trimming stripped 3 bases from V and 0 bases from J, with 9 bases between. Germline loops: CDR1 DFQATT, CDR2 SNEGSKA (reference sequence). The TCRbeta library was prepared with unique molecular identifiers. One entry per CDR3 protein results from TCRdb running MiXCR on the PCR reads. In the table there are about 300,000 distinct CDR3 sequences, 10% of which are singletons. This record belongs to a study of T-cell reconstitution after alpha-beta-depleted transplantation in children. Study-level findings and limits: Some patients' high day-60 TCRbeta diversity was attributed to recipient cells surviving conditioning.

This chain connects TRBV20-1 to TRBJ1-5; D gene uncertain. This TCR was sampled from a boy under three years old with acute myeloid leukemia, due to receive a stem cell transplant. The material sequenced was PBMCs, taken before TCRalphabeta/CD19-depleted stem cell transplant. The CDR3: CSASAGLSNQPQHF. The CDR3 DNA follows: TGCAGTGCTAGCGCAGGTCTTAGCAATCAGCCCCAGCATTTT.